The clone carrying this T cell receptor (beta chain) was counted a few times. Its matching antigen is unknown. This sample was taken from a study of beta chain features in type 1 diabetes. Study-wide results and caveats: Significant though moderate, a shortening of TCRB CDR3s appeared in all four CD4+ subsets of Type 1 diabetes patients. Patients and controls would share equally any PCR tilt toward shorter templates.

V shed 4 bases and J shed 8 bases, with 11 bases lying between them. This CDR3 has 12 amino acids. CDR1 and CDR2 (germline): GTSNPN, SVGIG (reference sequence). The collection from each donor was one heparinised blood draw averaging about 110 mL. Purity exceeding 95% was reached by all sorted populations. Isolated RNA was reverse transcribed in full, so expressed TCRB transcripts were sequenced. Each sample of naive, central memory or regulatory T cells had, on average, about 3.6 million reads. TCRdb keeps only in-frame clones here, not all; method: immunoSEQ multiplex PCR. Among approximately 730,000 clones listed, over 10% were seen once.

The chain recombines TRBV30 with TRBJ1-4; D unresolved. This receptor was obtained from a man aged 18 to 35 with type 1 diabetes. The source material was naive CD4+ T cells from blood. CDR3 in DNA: TGTGCCTGGACAGCAGTGGGAGAAAAACTGTTTTTT. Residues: CAWTAVGEKLFF.